One T cell receptor beta chain is described in this entry. As yet, its antigen is unknown. The record originates from a study of OX40 agonist ivuxolimab in advanced cancers. General study findings and limits: The 0.1-3.0 mg/kg partial responders had among the lowest clonal expansion.

The assay was immunoSEQ multiplex PCR, and TCRdb's table has in-frame clones only and misses some. In the table there are more than 100,000 clones, 80% to 90% of which are singletons. The clonotype originates from an adult with an advanced solid tumor such as melanoma, head and neck, liver or kidney cancer. The material sequenced was CD4+ or CD8+ T cells sorted from blood, taken in a trial of the OX40 agonist ivuxolimab.

The CDR3 region has the DNA TGTGCCAGCAGCCAAGGGAGGCAGGGGGAAAGGGCAGATACGCAGTATTTT. This codes for CASSQGRQGERADTQYF. The rearrangement joins TRBV4-2 to TRBJ2-3; 7 bases match TRBD1. The junction had 11 bases not matched to a gene; V was cut back by 1 base and J by 4 bases. CDR3 length equals 17 residues. Germline assignment: CDR1 LGHNA and CDR2 YNFKEQ.